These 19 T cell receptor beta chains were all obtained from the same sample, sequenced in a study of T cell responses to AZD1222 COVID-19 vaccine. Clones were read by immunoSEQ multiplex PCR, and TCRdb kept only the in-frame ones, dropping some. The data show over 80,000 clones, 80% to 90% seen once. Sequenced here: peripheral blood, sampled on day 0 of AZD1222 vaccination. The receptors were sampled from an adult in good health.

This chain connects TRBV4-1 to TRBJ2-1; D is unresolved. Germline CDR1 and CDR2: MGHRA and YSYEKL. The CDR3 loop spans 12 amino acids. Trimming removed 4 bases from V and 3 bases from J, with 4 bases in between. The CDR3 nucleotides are TGCGCCAGCAGCCCAAACTACAATGAGCAGTTCTTC. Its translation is CASSPNYNEQFF.

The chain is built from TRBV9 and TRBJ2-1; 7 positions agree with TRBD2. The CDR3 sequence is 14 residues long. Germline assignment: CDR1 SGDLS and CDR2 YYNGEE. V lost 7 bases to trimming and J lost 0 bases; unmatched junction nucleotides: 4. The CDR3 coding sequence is TGTGCCAGCGGGCGGGAGAGCTCCTACAATGAGCAGTTCTTC. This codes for CASGRESSYNEQFF.

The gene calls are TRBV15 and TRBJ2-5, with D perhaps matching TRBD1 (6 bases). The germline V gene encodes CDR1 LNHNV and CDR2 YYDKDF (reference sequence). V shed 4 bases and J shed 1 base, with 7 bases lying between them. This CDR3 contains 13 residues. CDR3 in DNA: TGTGCCACCAGCAAGGACAGCCAAGAGACCCAGTACTTC. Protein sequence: CATSKDSQETQYF.

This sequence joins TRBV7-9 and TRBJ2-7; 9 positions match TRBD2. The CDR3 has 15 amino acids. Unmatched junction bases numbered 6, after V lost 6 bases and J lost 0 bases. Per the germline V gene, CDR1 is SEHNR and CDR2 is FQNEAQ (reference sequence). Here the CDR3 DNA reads TGTGCCAGCAGTGTGTTAGCGGGAGCCTCCTACGAGCAGTACTTC. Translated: CASSVLAGASYEQYF.

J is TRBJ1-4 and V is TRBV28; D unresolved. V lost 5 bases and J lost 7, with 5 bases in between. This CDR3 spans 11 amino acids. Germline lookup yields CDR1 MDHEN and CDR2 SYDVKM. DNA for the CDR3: TGTGCCAGCAGTCCCCGTGAAAAACTGTTTTTT. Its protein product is CASSPREKLFF.

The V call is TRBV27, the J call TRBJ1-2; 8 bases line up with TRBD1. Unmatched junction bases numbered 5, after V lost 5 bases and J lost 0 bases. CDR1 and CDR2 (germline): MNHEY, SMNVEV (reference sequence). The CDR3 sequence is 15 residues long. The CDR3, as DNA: TGTGCCAGCAGTCGGTCGGACAGGGCTAACTATGGCTACACCTTC. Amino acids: CASSRSDRANYGYTF.

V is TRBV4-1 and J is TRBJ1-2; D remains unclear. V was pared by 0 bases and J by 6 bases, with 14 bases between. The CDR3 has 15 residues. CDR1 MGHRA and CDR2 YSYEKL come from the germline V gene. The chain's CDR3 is CASSQESMQGHGYTF. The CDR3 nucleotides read TGCGCCAGCAGCCAAGAGTCTATGCAAGGTCATGGCTACACCTTC.

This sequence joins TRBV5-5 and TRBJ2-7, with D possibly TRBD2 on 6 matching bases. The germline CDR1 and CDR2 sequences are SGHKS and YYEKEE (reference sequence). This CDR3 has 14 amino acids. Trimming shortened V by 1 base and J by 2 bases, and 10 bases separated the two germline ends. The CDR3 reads CASSLIGSTYEQYF. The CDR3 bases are TGTGCCAGCAGCTTGATCGGGAGCACCTACGAGCAGTACTTC.

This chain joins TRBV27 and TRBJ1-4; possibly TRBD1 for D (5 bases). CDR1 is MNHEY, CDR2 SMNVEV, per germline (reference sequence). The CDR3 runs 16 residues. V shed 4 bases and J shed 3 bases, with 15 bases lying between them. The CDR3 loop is CASSSVSGTANEKLFF. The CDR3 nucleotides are TGTGCCAGCAGTTCCGTCTCAGGGACCGCTAATGAAAAACTGTTTTTT.

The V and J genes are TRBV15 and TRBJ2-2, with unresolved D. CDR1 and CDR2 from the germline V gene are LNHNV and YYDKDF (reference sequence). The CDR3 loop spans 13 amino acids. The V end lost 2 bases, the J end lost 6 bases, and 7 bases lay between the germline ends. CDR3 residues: CATSRFRAGELFF. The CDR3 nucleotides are TGTGCCACCAGCAGATTCCGGGCCGGGGAGCTGTTTTTT.

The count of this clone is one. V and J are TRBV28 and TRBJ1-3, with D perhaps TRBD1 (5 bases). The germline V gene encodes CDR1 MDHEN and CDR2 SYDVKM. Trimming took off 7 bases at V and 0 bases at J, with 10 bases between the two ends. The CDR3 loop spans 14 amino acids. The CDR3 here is CASTPTVSGNTIYF. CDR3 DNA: TGTGCCAGCACCCCGACAGTCTCTGGAAACACCATATATTTT.

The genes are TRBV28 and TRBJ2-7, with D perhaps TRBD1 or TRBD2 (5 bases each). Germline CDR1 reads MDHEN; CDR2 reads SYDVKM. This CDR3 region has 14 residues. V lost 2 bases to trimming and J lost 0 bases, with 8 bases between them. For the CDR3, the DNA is TGTGCCAGCAGTTTAGTCGGGGCCTCCTACGAGCAGTACTTC. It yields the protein CASSLVGASYEQYF.

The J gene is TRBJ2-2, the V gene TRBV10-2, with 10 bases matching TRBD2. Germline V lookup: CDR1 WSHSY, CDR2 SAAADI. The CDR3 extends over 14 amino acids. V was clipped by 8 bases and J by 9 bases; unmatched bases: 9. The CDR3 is CASLELAGVRELFF. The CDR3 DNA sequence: TGCGCCAGCCTGGAGCTAGCGGGAGTCCGGGAGCTGTTTTTT.

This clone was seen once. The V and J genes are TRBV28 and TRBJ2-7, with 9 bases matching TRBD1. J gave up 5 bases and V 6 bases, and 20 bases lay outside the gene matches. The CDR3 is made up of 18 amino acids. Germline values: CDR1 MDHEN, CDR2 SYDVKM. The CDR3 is CASSTGTGTFKGSDEQYF. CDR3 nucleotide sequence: TGTGCCAGCAGCACCGGGACAGGGACCTTTAAGGGTAGTGACGAGCAGTACTTC.

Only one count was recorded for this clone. CDR3 bases: TGTGCCAGCAGGTTTTCCATTGTTATGGACTATGGCTACACCTTC. It encodes CASRFSIVMDYGYTF. The chain recombines TRBV2 with TRBJ1-2; D ambiguous. The CDR3 extends over 15 amino acids. Trimming took off 6 bases at V and 3 bases at J, with 17 bases between the two ends. CDR1 and CDR2 from the germline V gene are SNHLY and FYNNEI.

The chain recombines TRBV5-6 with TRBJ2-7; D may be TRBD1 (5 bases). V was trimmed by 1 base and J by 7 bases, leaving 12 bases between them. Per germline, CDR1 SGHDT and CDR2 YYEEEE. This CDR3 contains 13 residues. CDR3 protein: CASSLPGPGEQYF. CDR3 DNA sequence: TGTGCCAGCAGCTTGCCGGGCCCAGGGGAGCAGTACTTC.

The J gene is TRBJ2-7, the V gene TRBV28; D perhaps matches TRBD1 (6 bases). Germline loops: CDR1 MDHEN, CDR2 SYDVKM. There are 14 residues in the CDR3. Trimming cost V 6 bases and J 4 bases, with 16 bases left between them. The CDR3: CASSGQFLMYEQYF. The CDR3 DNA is TGTGCCAGCAGCGGACAGTTCCTAATGTACGAGCAGTACTTC.

DNA for the CDR3: TGTGCCACCAGCGCTAGCGGGACAGGCCACACTGAAGCTTTCTTT. It codes for CATSASGTGHTEAFF. The V gene is TRBV24-1, the J gene TRBJ1-1, with 8 positions matching TRBD1. CDR3 length: 15 residues. Losses at the gene ends were 7 bases for V and 3 bases for J; bases not matched to a gene: 9. In germline, CDR1 is KGHDR, CDR2 SFDVKD.

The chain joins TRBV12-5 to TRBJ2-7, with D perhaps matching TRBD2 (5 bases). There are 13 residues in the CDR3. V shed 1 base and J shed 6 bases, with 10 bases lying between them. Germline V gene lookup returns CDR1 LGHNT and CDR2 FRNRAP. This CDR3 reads CASGLGGRGEQYF. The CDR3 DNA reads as TGTGCTAGTGGTTTGGGAGGGAGAGGCGAGCAGTACTTC.